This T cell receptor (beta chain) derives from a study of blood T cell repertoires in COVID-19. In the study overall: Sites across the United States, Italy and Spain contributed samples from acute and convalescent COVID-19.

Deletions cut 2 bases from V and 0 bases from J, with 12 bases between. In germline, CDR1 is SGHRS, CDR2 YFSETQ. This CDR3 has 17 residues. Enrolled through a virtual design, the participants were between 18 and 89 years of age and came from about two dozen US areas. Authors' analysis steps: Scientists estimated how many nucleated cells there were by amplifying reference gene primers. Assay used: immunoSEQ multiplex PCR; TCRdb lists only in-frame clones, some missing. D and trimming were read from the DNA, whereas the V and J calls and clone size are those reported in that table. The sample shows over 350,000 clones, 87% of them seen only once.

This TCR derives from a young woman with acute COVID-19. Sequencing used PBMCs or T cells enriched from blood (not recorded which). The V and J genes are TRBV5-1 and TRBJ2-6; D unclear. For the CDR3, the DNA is TGCGCCAGCAGCTTTCCCAGATTAAGCTCTGGGGCCAACGTCCTGACTTTC. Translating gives CASSFPRLSSGANVLTF. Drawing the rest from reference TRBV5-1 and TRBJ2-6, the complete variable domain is KAGVTQTPRYLIKTRGQQVTLSCSPISGHRSVSWYQQTPGQGLQFLFEYFSETQRNKGNFPGRFSGRQFSNSRSEMNVSTLELGDSALYLCASSFPRLSSGANVLTFGAGSRLTVL.